This T cell receptor (beta chain) is from a study of a mutant IDH1 vaccine in newly diagnosed glioma. Study at large: With temozolomide cycles, or 4-6 weeks after radiotherapy alone, vaccination was started. Antecedent treatment encompassed radiotherapy, temozolomide, or their combination; the majority received both. An approximately 62% male, roughly 40% female split and a mean age of about 40 years characterized treated patients.

Documented time point: week 23, last vaccination. All doses held 300 ug of mutant IDH1 20-mer peptide, with topical imiquimod. Astrocytomas found in donors were new, WHO grade 3 or 4, IDH1-mutant and ATRX-lost. The protocol was immunoSEQ multiplex PCR, while the TCRdb copy is restricted to in-frame clones and leaves out a portion. The data show 60,000 or so clones, roughly three quarters seen once. Trimming cost V 1 base and J 2 bases; bases outside gene matches: 15. The CDR3 is 19 amino acids. Germline V CDR1 and CDR2: SGHRS, YFSETQ. This clone showed up just a few times. Its antigen is as yet unknown.

This clonotype originated in a woman in her forties with glioma. Some clones in this sample may be carry-over from other donors' samples. The sample here was PBMCs, taken from a glioma patient whose treatment included an IDH1 peptide vaccine. The chain joins TRBV5-1 to TRBJ1-3, with TRBD1 identical over 7 bases. The CDR3 loop reads CASSLKTGPSVGAGNTIYF. Written as DNA, the CDR3 is TGCGCCAGCAGCTTGAAGACAGGGCCCTCGGTCGGAGCTGGAAACACCATATATTTT.